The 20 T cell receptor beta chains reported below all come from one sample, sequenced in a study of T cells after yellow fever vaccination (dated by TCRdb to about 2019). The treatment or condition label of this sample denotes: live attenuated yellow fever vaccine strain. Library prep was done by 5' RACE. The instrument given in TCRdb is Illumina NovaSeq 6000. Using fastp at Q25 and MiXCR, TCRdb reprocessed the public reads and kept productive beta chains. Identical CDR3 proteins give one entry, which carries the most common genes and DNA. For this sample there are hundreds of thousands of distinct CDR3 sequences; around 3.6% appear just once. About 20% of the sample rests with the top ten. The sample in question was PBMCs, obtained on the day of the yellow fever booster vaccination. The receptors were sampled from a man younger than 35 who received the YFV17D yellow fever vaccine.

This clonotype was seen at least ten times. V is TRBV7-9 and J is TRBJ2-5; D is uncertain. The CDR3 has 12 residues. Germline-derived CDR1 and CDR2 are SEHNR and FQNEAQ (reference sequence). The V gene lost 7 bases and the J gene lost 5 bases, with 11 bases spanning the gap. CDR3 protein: CASTITAETQYF. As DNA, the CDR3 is TGTGCCAGCACCATAACAGCGGAGACCCAGTACTTC.

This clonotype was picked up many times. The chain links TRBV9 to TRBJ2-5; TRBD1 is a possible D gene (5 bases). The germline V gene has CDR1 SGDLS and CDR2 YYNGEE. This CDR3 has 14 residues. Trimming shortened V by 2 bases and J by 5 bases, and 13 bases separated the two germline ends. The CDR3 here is CASSVPGAGETQYF. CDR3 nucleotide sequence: TGTGCCAGCAGCGTTCCTGGGGCCGGGGAGACCCAGTACTTC.

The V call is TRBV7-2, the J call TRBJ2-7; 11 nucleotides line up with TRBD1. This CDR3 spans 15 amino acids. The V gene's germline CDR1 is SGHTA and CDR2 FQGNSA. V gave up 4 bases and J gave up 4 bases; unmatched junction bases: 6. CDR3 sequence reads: CASSSGTGGGYEQYF. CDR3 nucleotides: TGTGCCAGCAGCTCGGGGACAGGGGGAGGTTACGAGCAGTACTTC.

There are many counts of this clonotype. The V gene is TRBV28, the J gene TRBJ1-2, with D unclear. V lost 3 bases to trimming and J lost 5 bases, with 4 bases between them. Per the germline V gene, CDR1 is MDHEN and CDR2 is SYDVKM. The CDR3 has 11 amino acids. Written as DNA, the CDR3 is TGTGCCAGCAGTTTTAAGTATGGCTACACCTTC. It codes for CASSFKYGYTF.

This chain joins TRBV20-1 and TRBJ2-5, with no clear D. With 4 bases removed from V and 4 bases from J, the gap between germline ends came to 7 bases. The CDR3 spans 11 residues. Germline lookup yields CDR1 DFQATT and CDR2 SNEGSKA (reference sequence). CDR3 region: CSAIPPETQYF. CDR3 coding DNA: TGCAGTGCTATACCCCCAGAGACCCAGTACTTC.

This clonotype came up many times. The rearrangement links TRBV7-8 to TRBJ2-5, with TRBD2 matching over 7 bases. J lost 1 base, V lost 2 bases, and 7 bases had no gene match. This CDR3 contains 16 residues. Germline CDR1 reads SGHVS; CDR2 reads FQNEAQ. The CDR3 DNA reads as TGTGCCAGCAGCTTATCTAATGGACTAGTCCAAGAGACCCAGTACTTC. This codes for CASSLSNGLVQETQYF.

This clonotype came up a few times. The CDR3 protein is CATQGAQTQYF. The CDR3 nucleotides read TGTGCCACCCAGGGGGCACAGACCCAGTACTTC. The rearrangement joins TRBV10-3 to TRBJ2-5, with 8 positions matching TRBD1. V was clipped by 10 bases and J by 6 bases; unmatched bases: 4. CDR3 length equals 11 residues. From germline, CDR1 is ENHRY and CDR2 SYGVKD.

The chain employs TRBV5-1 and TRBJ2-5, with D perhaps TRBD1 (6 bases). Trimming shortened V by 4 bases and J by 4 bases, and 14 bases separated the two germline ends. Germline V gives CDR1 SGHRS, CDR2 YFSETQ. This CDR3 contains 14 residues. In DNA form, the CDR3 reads TGCGCCAGCAGCCCAATTTGGGGGCGAGAGACCCAGTACTTC. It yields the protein CASSPIWGRETQYF.

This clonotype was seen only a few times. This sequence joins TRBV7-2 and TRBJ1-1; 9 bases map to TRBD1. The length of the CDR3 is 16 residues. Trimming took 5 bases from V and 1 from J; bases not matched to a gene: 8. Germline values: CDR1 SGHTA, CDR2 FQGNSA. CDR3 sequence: CASSRPRDRENTEAFF. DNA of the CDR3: TGTGCCAGCAGCCGCCCCCGGGACAGGGAGAACACTGAAGCTTTCTTT.

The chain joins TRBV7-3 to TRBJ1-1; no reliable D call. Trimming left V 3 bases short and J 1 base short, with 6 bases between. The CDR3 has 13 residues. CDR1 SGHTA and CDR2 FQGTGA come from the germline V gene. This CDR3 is CASSFSRNTEAFF. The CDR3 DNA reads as TGTGCCAGCAGCTTCAGCAGGAACACTGAAGCTTTCTTT.

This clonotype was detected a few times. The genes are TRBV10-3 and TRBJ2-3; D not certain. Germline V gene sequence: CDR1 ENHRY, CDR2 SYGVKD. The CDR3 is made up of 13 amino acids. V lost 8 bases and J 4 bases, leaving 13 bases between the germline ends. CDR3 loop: CAIGPYLSDTQYF. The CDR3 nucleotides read TGTGCCATCGGTCCTTACTTGTCAGATACGCAGTATTTT.

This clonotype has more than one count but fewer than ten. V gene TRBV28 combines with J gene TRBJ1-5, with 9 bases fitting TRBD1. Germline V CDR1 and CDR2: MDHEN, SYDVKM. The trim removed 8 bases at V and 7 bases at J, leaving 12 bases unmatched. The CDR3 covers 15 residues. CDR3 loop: CASRPRGQGRQPQHF. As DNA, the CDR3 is TGTGCCAGCCGCCCGAGAGGACAGGGGAGACAGCCCCAGCATTTT.

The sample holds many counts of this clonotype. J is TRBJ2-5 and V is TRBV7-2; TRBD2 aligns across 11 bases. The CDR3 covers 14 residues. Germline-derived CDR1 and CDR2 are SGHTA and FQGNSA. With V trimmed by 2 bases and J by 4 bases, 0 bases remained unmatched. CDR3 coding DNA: TGTGCCAGCAGCTTACTAGCGGGGGGAGAGACCCAGTACTTC. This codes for CASSLLAGGETQYF.

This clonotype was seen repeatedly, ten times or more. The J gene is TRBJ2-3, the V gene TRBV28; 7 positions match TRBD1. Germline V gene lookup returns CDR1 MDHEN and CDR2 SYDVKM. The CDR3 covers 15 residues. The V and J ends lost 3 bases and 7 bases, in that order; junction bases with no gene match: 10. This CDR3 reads CASSFLLRQGNTQYF. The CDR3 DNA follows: TGTGCCAGCAGTTTCCTATTGAGACAGGGAAATACGCAGTATTTT.

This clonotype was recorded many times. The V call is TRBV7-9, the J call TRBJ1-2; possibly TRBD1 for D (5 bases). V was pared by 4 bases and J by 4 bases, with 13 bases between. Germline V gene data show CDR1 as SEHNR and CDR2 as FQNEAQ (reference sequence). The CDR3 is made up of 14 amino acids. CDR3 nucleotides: TGTGCCAGCAGCTCTGGTGGGGACTTCTATGGCTACACCTTC. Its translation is CASSSGGDFYGYTF.

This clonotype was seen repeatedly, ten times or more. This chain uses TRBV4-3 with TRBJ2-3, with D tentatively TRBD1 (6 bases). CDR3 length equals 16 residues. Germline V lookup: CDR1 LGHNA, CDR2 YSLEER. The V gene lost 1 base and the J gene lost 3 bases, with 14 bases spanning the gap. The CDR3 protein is CASSQGVQGGTDTQYF. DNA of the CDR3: TGCGCCAGCAGCCAAGGGGTACAGGGTGGTACAGATACGCAGTATTTT.

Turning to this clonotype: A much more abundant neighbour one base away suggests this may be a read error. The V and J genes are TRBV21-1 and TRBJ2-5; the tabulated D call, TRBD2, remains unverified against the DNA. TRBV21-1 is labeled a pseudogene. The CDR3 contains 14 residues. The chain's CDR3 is CATAGSVSQESQYF. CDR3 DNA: TGTGCCACTGCGGGGTCGGTGAGCCAAGAGTCCCAGTACTTC.

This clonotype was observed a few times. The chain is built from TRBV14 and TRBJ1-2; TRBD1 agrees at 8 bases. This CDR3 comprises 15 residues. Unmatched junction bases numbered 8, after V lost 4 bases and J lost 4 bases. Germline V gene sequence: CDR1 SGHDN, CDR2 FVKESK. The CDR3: CASSPRRGRGYGYTF. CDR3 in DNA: TGTGCCAGCAGCCCCCGCAGGGGGCGCGGCTATGGCTACACCTTC.

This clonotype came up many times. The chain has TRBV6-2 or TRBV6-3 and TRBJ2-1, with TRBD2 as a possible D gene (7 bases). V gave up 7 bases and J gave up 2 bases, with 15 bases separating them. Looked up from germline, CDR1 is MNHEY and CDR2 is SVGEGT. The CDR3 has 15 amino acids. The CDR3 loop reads CASTRTGGPYNEQFF. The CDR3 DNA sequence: TGTGCCAGCACCCGGACGGGGGGCCCCTACAATGAGCAGTTCTTC.

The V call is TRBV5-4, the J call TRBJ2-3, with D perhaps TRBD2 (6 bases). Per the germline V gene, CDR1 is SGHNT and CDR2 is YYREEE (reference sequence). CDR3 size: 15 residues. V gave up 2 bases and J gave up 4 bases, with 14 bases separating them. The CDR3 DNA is TGTGCCAGCAGCTTAAAGTCCGGCGGGGCAGATACGCAGTATTTT. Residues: CASSLKSGGADTQYF.